This T cell receptor beta chain emerged from a study of T cells in Graves' hyperthyroidism and ophthalmopathy (dated by TCRdb to about 2019). About the investigation overall: Peripheral blood samples were taken at the time of initial diagnosis, prior to any treatment. TCR V-J signatures able to tell the groups apart were searched for in a discovery cohort of 100 patients, of whom roughly 42 had Graves' ophthalmopathy and about 55 had stable Graves' hyperthyroidism. Whether ophthalmopathy could be predicted prospectively was tested in an independent validation cohort made up of roughly 20 hyperthyroidism patients plus 17 patients who later progressed to ophthalmopathy. For training and testing, the 100 or so patients in the discovery cohort were randomly divided in a 7:3 ratio. In addition, the study compared T-cell repertoires in thyroid tissue and in blood from several Graves' hyperthyroidism patients. Following sampling, methimazole starting at 30 mg daily was given to hyperthyroidism patients, and high-dose intravenous methylprednisolone was given to ophthalmopathy patients. According to the paper, TCR Vbeta CDR3 sequencing was carried out on about 140 peripheral blood samples, which came from approximately 43 ophthalmopathy, fewer than 80 hyperthyroidism and roughly 17 progressor patients.

On the study overall, not on this receptor specifically: A 13 V-J signature model separated ophthalmopathy from stable hyperthyroidism, with 87.88% sensitivity and roughly 84% specificity in cross-validation and 80%/75% in testing. Sample size was not statistically predetermined, and investigators were not blinded to group allocation. Most expanded thyroid clonotypes (frequency above 0.001) were also detected in blood, a finding suggesting that blood repertoires may reflect thyroid immune responses. During validation, the model predicted progression to ophthalmopathy a median of about 6.5 months ahead of onset, with approximately 71% sensitivity and 72.22% specificity.

Ten or more counts support this clonotype. Its antigen is not yet known. No much larger clonotype is one base removed from it; base qualities were not supplied. The TCR beta CDR3 regions were amplified from RNA transcripts. The TCR CDR3 was subjected to a first round of RT-PCR using the HTBI primer set and the Qiagen OneStep RT-PCR kit. Libraries were constructed in a second round of multiplex PCR, after which size selection and purification were performed. Sequencing of the libraries was done on an Illumina HiSeq2000 using paired-end 100 bp reads. For the original study's pipeline: SOAPnuke was used to process the raw data, removing reads that contained adapters or uncalled bases, had a mean Phred below 15, or lacked an exact match to the constant primer or identifier. High-quality paired reads were merged using COPE v1.2.5, and each unique nucleotide sequence was defined as a clonotype. MiTCR v1.1 was used to align clonotypes to the IMGT TRBV, TRBD and TRBJ reference segments. Analysis was restricted to V-J combinations with a frequency above 0.0001, which covered over 98% of repertoires. A TCS score was defined as the ratio of F50 (clonal expansion) to E x V (chaos), with BLOSUM62-based TCRdist applied between CDR3 peptides within each V-J. Welch's t-statistics and random forest reduced roughly 500 V-J features to around 14, which were used in a naive Bayes classifier (R e1071). The public reads were reprocessed in TCRdb via fastp at Q25 and MiXCR, keeping in-frame beta chains. Entries that share a CDR3 protein sequence are merged under the most common genes and DNA. The V and J calls shown here were made by TCRdb, not taken from the authors' results. This sample holds fewer than 900,000 distinct CDR3 sequences; approximately 18% were observed only once. The top ten constitute approximately 15% of the sample.

The hyperthyroidism patients were between 18 and 65 years old and newly diagnosed, with a disease duration of less than 2 months. Any patient with an uncontrolled infection, another autoimmune disease, pregnancy or lactation was excluded. Clinical symptoms, serum thyroxine and TRAb, thyroid ultrasound, and orbital computed tomography formed the basis for the diagnoses. For progressor patients, blood was drawn at the first diagnosis of hyperthyroidism, before any ophthalmopathy symptoms had appeared. PBMCs were isolated from about 9.1 ml of fresh peripheral blood by Ficoll-Paque density gradient centrifugation. Progressor patients were first diagnosed with Graves' hyperthyroidism and then developed ophthalmopathy during follow-up. Total RNA was extracted with Trizol reagent, and quality was checked on an Agilent 2100 Bioanalyzer. The specimen was blood. The receptor's source is a woman between 45 and 65 years old with Graves' hyperthyroidism that later progressed to Graves' ophthalmopathy.

The bases read TGCAGTGCTAGAGATCAGTACAATGAGCAGTTCTTC. Its protein reads: CSARDQYNEQFF. The receptor chain draws on TRBV20-1 and TRBJ2-1, with the D gene uncertain. V is reduced by 0 bases and J by 4 bases, leaving a spacing of 4 bases between them. From a lookup of the germline V gene (reference sequence), CDR1 and CDR2 are DFQATT and SNEGSKA. From its cysteine to its phenylalanine, the CDR3 spans 12 amino acids. CDR3 DNA only is kept here, 36 bases in frame from base 1.